Listed below are T cell receptor beta chains from one sample, sequenced in a study of shared clonotypes between healthy human individuals. Assay used: immunoSEQ multiplex PCR; TCRdb lists only in-frame clones, some missing. This table holds roughly 1 million clones, approximately 80% found once. The sequenced sample consisted of memory CD4+ T cells from PBMCs. All receptors derive from a man between 18 and 35 years old in good health. Some clones in this sample may be carry-over from other donors' samples. Each CDR3 is given with its conserved first and last residue. The D gene is left open where the match is weak. Part of the rows lack a size; the others show once, few, many or a class for expanded clones.

TRBV9,.,.,TRBJ2-1,CASSVEGGLYNEQFF,TGTGCCAGCAGCGTAGAAGGGGGGCTCTACAATGAGCAGTTCTTC
TRBV27,.,TRBD1,TRBJ1-2,CASSLDRGGRGYTF,TGTGCCAGCAGCCTCGACAGGGGGGGAAGGGGCTACACCTTC
TRBV2,.,TRBD1,TRBJ2-5,CASSGRGQAQETQYF,TGTGCCAGCAGTGGTCGGGGACAGGCCCAAGAGACCCAGTACTTC
TRBV5-6,.,.,TRBJ1-4,CASSSPGTGDEKLFF,TGTGCCAGCAGCTCCCCAGGGACGGGGGATGAAAAACTGTTTTTT
TRBV28,.,.,TRBJ2-1,CASSLPGLPSYNEQFF,TGTGCCAGCAGCCTCCCGGGACTGCCCTCCTACAATGAGCAGTTCTTC
TRBV6-6,.,.,TRBJ1-1,CASSLVPGQNTEAFF,TGTGCCAGCAGTCTCGTCCCGGGACAGAACACTGAAGCTTTCTTT
TRBV19,few,.,TRBJ1-2,CASPLRQSYTF,TGTGCCAGCCCCCTTCGTCAGAGCTACACCTTC
TRBV7-3,few,.,TRBJ2-2,CASSLLGGQNTGELFF,TGTGCCAGCAGCTTACTGGGGGGCCAGAACACCGGGGAGCTGTTTTTT
TRBV7-6,.,.,TRBJ1-3,CASSLARQTSGNTIYF,TGTGCCAGCAGCTTAGCTAGACAAACCTCTGGAAACACCATATATTTT
TRBV7-8,.,.,TRBJ1-1,CASSLARGFNTEAFF,TGTGCCAGCAGCTTAGCCCGGGGTTTTAACACTGAAGCTTTCTTT
TRBV28,.,TRBD1,TRBJ2-7,CASRPQGAFSYEQYF,TGTGCCAGCAGGCCACAGGGGGCATTCTCTTACGAGCAGTACTTC
TRBV2,.,.,TRBJ2-4,CASSTNSFSRNIQYF,TGTGCCAGCAGTACCAATTCCTTTTCTCGGAACATTCAGTACTTC
TRBV18,.,.,TRBJ2-3,CASSPLGGPTDTQYF,TGTGCCAGCTCACCTCTGGGGGGGCCCACAGATACGCAGTATTTT
TRBV7-8,.,.,TRBJ1-1,CASSLGQSYTEAFF,TGTGCCAGCAGCTTAGGGCAGTCTTACACTGAAGCTTTCTTT
TRBV5-4,.,TRBD1,TRBJ1-1,CASTTGTGAGTEAFF,TGTGCCAGCACCACCGGGACAGGGGCGGGAACTGAAGCTTTCTTT
TRBV4-3,.,.,TRBJ2-6,CASSQQIGSGANVLTF,TGCGCCAGCAGCCAACAAATAGGCTCTGGGGCCAACGTCCTGACTTTC
TRBV28,.,TRBD1,TRBJ1-1,CASSSADRGLTEAFF,TGTGCCAGCAGTTCGGCGGACAGGGGGCTCACTGAAGCTTTCTTT